The sequence of this TCR beta chain was determined in a study of beta chain features in type 1 diabetes. Study-wide context: Examination covered over 85,000,000 sorted cells spanning all samples.

This clone was recorded a few times. Expressed TCRB transcripts were sequenced because the entire RNA isolate underwent reverse transcription. Generated by immunoSEQ multiplex PCR, the TCRdb table keeps only in-frame clones and is missing some. The sample shows 300,000 to 450,000 clones, around a fifth of them seen only once. V gave up 5 bases and J gave up 4 bases, with 9 bases separating them. This CDR3 region has 13 residues. Germline CDR1 and CDR2: SGHVS and FQNEAQ. The sequence was collected from a woman younger than 30 in good health. The chain links TRBV7-8 to TRBJ1-5; D not certain. The specimen sequenced was naive CD4+ T cells from blood. The CDR3 sequence is CASSLRRNQPQHF. DNA for the CDR3: TGTGCCAGCAGCCTACGGAGAAATCAGCCCCAGCATTTT.